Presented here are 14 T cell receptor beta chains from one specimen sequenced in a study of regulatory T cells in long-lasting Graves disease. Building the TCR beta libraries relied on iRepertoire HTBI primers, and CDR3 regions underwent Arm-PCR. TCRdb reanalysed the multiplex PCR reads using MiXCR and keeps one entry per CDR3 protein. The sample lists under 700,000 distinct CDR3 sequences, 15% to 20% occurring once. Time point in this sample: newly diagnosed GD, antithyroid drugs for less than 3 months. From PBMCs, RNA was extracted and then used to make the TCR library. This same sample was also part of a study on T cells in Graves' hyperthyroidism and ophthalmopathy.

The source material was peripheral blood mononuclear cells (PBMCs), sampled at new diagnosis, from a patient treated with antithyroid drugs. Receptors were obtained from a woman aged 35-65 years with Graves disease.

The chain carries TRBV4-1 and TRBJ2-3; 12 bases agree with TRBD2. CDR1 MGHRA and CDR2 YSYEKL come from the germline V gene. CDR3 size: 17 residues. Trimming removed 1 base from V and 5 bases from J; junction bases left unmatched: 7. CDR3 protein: CASSQAATSGGKDTQYF. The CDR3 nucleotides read TGCGCCAGCAGCCAAGCCGCGACTAGCGGGGGAAAAGATACGCAGTATTTT.

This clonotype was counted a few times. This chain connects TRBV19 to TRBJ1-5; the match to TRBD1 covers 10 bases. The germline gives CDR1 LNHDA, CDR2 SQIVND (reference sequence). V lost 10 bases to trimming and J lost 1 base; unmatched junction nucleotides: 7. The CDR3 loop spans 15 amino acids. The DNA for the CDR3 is TGTGCCACCGAAGGGGACAGGGGAAGCAATCAGCCCCAGCATTTT. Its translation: CATEGDRGSNQPQHF.

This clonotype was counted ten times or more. The CDR3 sequence: CASSFSGTGLSGANVLTF. The CDR3 DNA reads as TGTGCCAGCAGTTTCTCCGGGACAGGCCTCTCTGGGGCCAACGTCCTGACTTTC. The rearrangement uses TRBV28 and TRBJ2-6; 8 bases line up with TRBD1. V lost 3 bases, J lost 0 bases, and 7 bases stayed unmatched. This CDR3 contains 18 residues. Germline V gene sequence: CDR1 MDHEN, CDR2 SYDVKM.

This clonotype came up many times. CDR3 protein: CASSFVTSGGNTQYF. The CDR3, as DNA: TGTGCCAGCAGTTTCGTGACTAGCGGGGGGAATACGCAGTATTTT. The chain joins TRBV12-3 or TRBV12-4 to TRBJ2-3; 13 bases are a match to TRBD2. Trimming took 3 bases from V and 7 from J; bases not matched to a gene: 4. This CDR3 is 15 amino acids long.

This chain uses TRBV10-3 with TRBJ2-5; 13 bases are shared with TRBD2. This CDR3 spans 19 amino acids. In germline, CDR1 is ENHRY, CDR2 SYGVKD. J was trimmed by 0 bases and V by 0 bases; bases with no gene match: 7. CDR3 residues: CAISESKGTSGAHQETQYF. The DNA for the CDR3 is TGTGCCATCAGTGAGTCGAAGGGGACTAGCGGGGCCCACCAAGAGACCCAGTACTTC.

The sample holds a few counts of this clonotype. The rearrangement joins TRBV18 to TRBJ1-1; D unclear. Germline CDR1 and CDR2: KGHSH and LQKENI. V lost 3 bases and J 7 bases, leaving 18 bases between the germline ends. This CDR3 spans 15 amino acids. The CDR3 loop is CASSPPTIPKSEAFF. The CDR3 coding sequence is TGTGCCAGCTCACCTCCCACAATACCCAAGAGTGAAGCTTTCTTT. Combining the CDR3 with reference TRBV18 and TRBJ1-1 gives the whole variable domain NAGVMQNPRHLVRRRGQEARLRCSPMKGHSHVYWYRQLPEEGLKFMVYLQKENIIDESGMPKERFSAEFPKEGPSILRIQQVVRGDSAAYFCASSPPTIPKSEAFFGQGTRLTVV.

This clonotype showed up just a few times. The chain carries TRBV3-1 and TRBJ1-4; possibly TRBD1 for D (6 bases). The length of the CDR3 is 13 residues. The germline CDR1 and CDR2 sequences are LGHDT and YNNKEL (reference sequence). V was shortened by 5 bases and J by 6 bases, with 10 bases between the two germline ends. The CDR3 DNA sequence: TGTGCCAGCAGCGCAGGGGTTTATGAAAAACTGTTTTTT. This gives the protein CASSAGVYEKLFF.

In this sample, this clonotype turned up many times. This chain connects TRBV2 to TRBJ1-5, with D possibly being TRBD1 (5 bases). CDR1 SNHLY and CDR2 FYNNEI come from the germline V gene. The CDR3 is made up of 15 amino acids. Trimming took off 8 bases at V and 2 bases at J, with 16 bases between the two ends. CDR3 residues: CASRGPGGGNQPQHF. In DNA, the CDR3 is TGTGCCAGCCGTGGACCGGGAGGGGGCAATCAGCCCCAGCATTTT.

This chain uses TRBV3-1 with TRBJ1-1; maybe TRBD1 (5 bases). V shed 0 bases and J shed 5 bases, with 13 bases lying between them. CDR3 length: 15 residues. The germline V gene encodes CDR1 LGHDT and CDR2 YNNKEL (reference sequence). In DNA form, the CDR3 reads TGTGCCAGCAGCCAAGATTCCCTTGGGGGGACTGAAGCTTTCTTT. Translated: CASSQDSLGGTEAFF.

CDR3 nucleotides: TGTGCCTGGACACCCGGATTTATGGCAAATAGTTATAATGAGCAGTTCTTC. Its translation is CAWTPGFMANSYNEQFF. The V gene is TRBV30, the J gene TRBJ2-1; D is unresolved. This CDR3 is built from 17 residues. Per the germline V gene, CDR1 is GTSNPN and CDR2 is SVGIG (reference sequence). With 4 bases removed from V and 7 bases from J, the gap between germline ends came to 26 bases.

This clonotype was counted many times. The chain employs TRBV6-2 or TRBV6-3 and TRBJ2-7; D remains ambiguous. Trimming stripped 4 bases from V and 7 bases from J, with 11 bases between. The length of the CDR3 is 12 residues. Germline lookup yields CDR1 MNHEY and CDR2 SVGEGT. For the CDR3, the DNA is TGTGCCAGCAGTTCTGAACTACGGGAGCAGTACTTC. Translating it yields CASSSELREQYF.

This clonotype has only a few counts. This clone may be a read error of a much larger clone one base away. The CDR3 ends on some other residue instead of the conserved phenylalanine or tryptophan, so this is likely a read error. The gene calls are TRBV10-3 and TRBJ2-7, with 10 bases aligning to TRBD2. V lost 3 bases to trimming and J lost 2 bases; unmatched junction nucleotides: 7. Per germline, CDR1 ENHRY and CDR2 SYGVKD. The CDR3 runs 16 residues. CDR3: CAISDPGLAGAYEQYL. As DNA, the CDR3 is TGTGCCATCAGTGACCCTGGGCTAGCGGGAGCCTACGAGCAGTACCTC.

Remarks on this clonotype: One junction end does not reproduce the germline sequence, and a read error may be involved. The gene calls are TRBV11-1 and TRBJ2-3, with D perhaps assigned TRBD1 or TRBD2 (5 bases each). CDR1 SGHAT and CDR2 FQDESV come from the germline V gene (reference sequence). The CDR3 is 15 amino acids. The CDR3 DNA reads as TGTGCCAACAGCCCCGTTGGGGGAAGCACAGATACGCAGTATTTT. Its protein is CANSPVGGSTDTQYF.

The CDR3 here is CASGPGLAGTTDTQYF. Here the CDR3 DNA reads TGTGCTAGTGGCCCGGGACTAGCGGGAACCACAGATACGCAGTATTTT. The V call is TRBV12-5, the J call TRBJ2-3; TRBD2 matches at 13 bases. Germline lookup yields CDR1 LGHNT and CDR2 FRNRAP. The CDR3 consists of 16 residues. Trimming cost V 6 bases and J 2 bases; bases outside gene matches: 5.